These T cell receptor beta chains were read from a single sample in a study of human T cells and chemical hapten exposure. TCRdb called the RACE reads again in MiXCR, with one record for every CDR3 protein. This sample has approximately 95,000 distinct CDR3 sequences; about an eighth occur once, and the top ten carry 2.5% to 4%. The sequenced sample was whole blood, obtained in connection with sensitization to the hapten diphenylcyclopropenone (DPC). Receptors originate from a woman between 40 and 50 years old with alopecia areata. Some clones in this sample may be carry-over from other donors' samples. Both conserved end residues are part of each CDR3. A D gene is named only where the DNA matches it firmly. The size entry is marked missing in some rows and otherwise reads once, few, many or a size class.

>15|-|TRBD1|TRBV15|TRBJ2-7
TGTGCCACCAGCAGAGGAGGGACAGGGAACTACGAGCAGTACTTC
CATSRGGTGNYEQYF
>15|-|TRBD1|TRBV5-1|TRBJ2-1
TGCGTCAGCAGCTTGGGACCGGACAGGGGCCATGAGCAGTTCTTC
CVSSLGPDRGHEQFF
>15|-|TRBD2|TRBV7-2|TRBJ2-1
TGTGCCAGCAGCTCCTTAGCGGGGGGGCTTGATGAGCAGTTCTTC
CASSSLAGGLDEQFF
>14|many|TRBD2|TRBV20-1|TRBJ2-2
TGCAGTGCCGCGGCTAGCGGGCACACCGGGGAGCTGTTTTTT
CSAAASGHTGELFF
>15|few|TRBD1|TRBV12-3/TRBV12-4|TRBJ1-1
TGTGCCAGCAGTTTTTGGACAGGGGGCTTAACTGAAGCTTTCTTT
CASSFWTGGLTEAFF
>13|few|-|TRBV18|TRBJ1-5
TGTGCCAGCTCACGGGAAGGGCGCCAGCCCCAGCATTTT
CASSREGRQPQHF
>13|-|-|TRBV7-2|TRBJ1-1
TGTGCCAGCAGCTTAACGGGGAGGACTGAAGCTTTCTTT
CASSLTGRTEAFF
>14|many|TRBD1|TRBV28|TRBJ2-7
TGTGCCAGCAGGTTGGACAGGGCCCCCTACGAGCAGTACTTC
CASRLDRAPYEQYF
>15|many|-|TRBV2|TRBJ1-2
TGTGCCAGCAGGGACTATTTACAGGGATCAAGAGGCTACACCTTC
CASRDYLQGSRGYTF
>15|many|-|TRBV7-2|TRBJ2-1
TGTGCCAGCAGCCGGGACCAGGGGACCTACAATGAGCAGTTCTTC
CASSRDQGTYNEQFF
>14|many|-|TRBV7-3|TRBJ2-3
TGTGCCAGCAGCTTAACGGAGAGCACAGATACGCAGTATTTT
CASSLTESTDTQYF
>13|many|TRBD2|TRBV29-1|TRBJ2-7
TGCAGCATTAAAAGCGGGAACTCCTACGAGCAGTACTTC
CSIKSGNSYEQYF
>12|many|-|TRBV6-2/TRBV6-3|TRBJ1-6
TGTGCCAGCAGGATCATTGATTCACCCCTCCACTTT
CASRIIDSPLHF
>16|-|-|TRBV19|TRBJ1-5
TGTGCCAGTAGTATAGTTCTGGAGTATAGCAATCAGCCCCAGCATTTT
CASSIVLEYSNQPQHF
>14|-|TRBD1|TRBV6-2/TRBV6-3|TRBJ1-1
TGTGCCAGCAGTTTACGACAGGGGACATCCGAAGCTTTCTTT
CASSLRQGTSEAFF
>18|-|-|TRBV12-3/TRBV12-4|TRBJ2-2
TGTGCCAGCAGTTTACCAGAGCCCGGGACTCCCAACACCGGGGAGCTGTTTTTT
CASSLPEPGTPNTGELFF
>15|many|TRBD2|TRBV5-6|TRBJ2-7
TGTGCCAGCAGCTTGGTTGCGGGAGGGACCTACGAGCAGTACTTC
CASSLVAGGTYEQYF
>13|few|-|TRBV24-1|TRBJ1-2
TGTGCCACCAGTGATCATACGGGCTATGGCTACACCTTC
CATSDHTGYGYTF
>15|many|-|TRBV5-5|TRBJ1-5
TGTGCCAGCAGCCTAGGGACCCTAACGGGTCAGCCCCAGCATTTT
CASSLGTLTGQPQHF
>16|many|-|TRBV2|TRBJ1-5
TGTGCCAGCAGTGCCCAACAGGGCAATAGCAATCAGCCCCAGCATTTT
CASSAQQGNSNQPQHF
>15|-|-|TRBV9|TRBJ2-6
TGTGCCAGCAGCGGCCTGCTACCCGGGGCCAACGTCCTGACTTTC
CASSGLLPGANVLTF
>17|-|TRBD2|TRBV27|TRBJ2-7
TGTGCCAGCAGACCACCCTCGGAGGCTAGCGGTCCCTACGAGCAGTACTTC
CASRPPSEASGPYEQYF
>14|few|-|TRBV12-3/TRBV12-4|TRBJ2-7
TGTGCCAGCAGTTTGGGTCTATCTTCCTACGAGCAGTACTTC
CASSLGLSSYEQYF
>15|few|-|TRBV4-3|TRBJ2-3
TGCGCCAGCAGCCAAGGACCCCCAGGCACAGATACGCAGTATTTT
CASSQGPPGTDTQYF